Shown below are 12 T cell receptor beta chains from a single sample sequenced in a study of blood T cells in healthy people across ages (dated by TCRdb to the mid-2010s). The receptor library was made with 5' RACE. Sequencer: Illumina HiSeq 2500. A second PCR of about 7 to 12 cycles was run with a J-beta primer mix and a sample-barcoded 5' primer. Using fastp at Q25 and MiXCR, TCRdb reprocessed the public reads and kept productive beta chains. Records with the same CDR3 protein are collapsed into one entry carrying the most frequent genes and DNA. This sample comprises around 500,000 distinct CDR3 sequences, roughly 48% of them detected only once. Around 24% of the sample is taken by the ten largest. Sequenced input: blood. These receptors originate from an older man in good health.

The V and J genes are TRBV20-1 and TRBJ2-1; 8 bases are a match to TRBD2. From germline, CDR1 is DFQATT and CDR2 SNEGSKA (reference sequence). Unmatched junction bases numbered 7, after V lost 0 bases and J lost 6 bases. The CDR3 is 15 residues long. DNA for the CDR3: TGCAGTGCTAGAGATGTAGCGGGGATAGGCAATGAGCAGTTCTTC. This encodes CSARDVAGIGNEQFF.

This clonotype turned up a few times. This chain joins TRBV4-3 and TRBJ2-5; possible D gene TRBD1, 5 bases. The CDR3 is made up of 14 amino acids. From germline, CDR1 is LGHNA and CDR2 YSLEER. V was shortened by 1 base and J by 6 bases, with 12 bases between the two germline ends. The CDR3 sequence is CASSQGPAGQTQYF. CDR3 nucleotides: TGCGCCAGCAGCCAAGGACCCGCAGGGCAGACCCAGTACTTC.

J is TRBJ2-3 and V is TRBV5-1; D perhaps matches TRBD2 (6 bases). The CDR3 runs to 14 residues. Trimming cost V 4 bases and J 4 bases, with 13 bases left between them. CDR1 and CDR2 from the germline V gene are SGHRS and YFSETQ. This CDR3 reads CASSGEVVADTQYF. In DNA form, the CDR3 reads TGCGCCAGCAGCGGGGAGGTAGTAGCAGATACGCAGTATTTT.

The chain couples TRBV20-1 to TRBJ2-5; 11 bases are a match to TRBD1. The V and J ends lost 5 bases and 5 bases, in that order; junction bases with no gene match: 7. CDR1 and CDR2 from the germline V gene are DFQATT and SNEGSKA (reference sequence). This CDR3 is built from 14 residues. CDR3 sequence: CSAYGQGAPETQYF. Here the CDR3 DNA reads TGCAGTGCTTACGGACAGGGGGCTCCGGAGACCCAGTACTTC.

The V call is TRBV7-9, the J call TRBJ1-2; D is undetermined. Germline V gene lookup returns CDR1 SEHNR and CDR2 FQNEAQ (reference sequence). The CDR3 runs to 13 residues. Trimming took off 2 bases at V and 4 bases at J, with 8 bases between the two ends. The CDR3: CASSLMFSYGYTF. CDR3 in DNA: TGTGCCAGCAGCTTAATGTTTTCCTATGGCTACACCTTC.

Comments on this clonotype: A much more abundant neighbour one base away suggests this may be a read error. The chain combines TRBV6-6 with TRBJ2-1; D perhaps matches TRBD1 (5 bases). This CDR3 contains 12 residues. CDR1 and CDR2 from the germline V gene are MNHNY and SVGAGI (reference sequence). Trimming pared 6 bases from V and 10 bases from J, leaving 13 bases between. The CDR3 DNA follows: TGTGCCAGCAGCCCAGGGTTCCACGAGCAGTTCTTC. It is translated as CASSPGFHEQFF.

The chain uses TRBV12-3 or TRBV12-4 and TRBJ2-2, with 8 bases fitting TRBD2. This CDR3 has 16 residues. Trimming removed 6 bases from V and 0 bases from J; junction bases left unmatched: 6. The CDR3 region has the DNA TGTGCCAGCAGAGTGAACGGGAGGGCGAACACCGGGGAGCTGTTTTTT. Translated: CASRVNGRANTGELFF.

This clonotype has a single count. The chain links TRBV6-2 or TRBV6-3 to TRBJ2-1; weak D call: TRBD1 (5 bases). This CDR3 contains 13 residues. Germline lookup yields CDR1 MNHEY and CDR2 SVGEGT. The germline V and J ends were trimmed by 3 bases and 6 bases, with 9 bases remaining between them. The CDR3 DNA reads TGTGCCAGCAGTTATTTTCAGGGCAATGAGCAGTTCTTC. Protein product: CASSYFQGNEQFF.

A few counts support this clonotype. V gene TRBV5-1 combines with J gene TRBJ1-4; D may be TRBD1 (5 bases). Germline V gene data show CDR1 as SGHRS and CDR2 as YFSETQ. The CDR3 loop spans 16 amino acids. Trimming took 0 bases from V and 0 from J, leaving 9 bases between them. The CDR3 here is CASSLEGAATNEKLFF. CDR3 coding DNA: TGCGCCAGCAGCTTGGAAGGGGCTGCAACTAATGAAAAACTGTTTTTT. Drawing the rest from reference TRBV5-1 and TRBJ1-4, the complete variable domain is KAGVTQTPRYLIKTRGQQVTLSCSPISGHRSVSWYQQTPGQGLQFLFEYFSETQRNKGNFPGRFSGRQFSNSRSEMNVSTLELGDSALYLCASSLEGAATNEKLFFGSGTQLSVL.

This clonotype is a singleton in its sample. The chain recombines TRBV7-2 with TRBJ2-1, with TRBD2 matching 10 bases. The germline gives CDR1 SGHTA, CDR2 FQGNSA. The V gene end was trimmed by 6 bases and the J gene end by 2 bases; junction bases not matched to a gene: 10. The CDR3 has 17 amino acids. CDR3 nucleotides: TGTGCCAGCAGTCCAAGCGGGGGGGCGCCGCCCTACAATGAGCAGTTCTTC. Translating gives CASSPSGGAPPYNEQFF.

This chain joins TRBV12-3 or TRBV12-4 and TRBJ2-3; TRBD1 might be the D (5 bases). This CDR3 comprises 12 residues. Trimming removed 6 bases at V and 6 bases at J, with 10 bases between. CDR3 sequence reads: CASRLTADTQYF. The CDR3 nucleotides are TGTGCCAGCAGATTGACAGCGGATACGCAGTATTTT.

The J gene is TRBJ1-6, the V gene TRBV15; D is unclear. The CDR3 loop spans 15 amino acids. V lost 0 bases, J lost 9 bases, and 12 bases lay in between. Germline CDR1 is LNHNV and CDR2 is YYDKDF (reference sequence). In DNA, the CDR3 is TGTGCCACCAGCAGAGATGGGGTCCCCGGTTCACCCCTCCACTTT. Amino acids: CATSRDGVPGSPLHF. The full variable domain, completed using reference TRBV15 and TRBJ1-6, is DAMVIQNPRYQVTQFGKPVTLSCSQTLNHNVMYWYQQKSSQAPKLLFHYYDKDFNNEADTPDNFQSRRPNTSFCFLDIRSPGLGDTAMYLCATSRDGVPGSPLHFGNGTRLTVT.